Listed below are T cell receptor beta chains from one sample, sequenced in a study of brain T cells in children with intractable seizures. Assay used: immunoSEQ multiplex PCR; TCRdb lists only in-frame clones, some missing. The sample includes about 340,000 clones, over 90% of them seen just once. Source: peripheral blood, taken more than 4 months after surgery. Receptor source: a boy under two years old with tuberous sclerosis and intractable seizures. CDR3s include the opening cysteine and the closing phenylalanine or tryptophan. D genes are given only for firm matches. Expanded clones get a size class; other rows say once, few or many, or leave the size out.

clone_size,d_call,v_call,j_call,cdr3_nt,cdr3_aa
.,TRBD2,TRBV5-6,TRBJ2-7,TGTGCCAGCAGCTTGGCAGCTAGCGGGCCCCCTTACGAGCAGTACTTC,CASSLAASGPPYEQYF
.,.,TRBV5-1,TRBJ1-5,TGCGCCAGCAGCTTGGGTACACATAGCAATCAGCCCCAGCATTTT,CASSLGTHSNQPQHF
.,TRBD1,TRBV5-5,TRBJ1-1,TGTGCCAGCAGCTTTGGGACAGGGATCGCGAACACTGAAGCTTTCTTT,CASSFGTGIANTEAFF
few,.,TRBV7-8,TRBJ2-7,TGTGCCAGCAGCCCCTCCTACGAGCAGTACTTC,CASSPSYEQYF
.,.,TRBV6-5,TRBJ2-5,TGTGCCAGCAGGAAAGGGCCACTAGTCCCCGAGACCCAGTACTTC,CASRKGPLVPETQYF
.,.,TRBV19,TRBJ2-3,TGTGCCAGTAGTATCTCGCCCGATACGCAGTATTTT,CASSISPDTQYF
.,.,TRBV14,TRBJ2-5,TGTGCCAGCAGCCAAGGGGCTCGCCGAACCCAGTACTTC,CASSQGARRTQYF
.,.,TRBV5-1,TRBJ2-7,TGCGCCAGCAGCTTGGACCAGAAAGCCTACGAGCAGTACTTC,CASSLDQKAYEQYF
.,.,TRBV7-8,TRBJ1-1,TGTGCCAGCAGCTTAATACCCCCGGGACGGGGAATGGCCACTGAAGCTTTCTTT,CASSLIPPGRGMATEAFF
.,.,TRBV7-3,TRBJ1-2,TGTGCCAGCAGCTTATTTCGGAGAGGGAGTAACTATGGCTACACCTTC,CASSLFRRGSNYGYTF
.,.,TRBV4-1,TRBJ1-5,TGCGCCAGCAGCCAAGATAACGTACTCAATCAGCCCCAGCATTTT,CASSQDNVLNQPQHF
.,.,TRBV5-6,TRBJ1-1,TGTGCCAGCAGCTTGGGGCAGGATATGAACACTGAAGCTTTCTTT,CASSLGQDMNTEAFF
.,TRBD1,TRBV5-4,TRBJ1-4,TGTGCCAGCAGCTTGATTGGGACAGGGGATGAAAAACTGTTTTTT,CASSLIGTGDEKLFF
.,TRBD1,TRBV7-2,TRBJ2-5,TGTGCCAGCAGCTTATTCGGACAGGCTCAAGAGACCCAGTACTTC,CASSLFGQAQETQYF
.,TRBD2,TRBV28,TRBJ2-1,TGTGCCAGCAGGCGGACTAGCGGTGTTCTTTCCTACAATGAGCAGTTCTTC,CASRRTSGVLSYNEQFF
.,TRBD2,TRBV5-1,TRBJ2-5,TGCGCCAGCAGCCCCGGAATAGCGGGGGGGGAGACCCAGTACTTC,CASSPGIAGGETQYF
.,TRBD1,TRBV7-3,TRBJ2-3,TGTGCCAGCAGCTTCGACAGGGTAGGAGATACGCAGTATTTT,CASSFDRVGDTQYF
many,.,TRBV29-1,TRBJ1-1,TGCAGCGTTGATGACAGGTCCAACACTGAAGCTTTCTTT,CSVDDRSNTEAFF
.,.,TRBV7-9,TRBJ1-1,TGTGCCAGCAGCTCCTTCTCCCTAAATCCGAACACTGAAGCTTTCTTT,CASSSFSLNPNTEAFF
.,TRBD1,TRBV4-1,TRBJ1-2,TGCGCCAGCAGCCAAGGGGGGACAGGGCCTTCTAACTATGGCTACACCTTC,CASSQGGTGPSNYGYTF
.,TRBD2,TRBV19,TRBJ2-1,TGTGCCAGTAGGGTCAGACTAGCGGGAATCAATGAGCAGTTCTTC,CASRVRLAGINEQFF
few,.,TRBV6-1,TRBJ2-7,TGTGCCAGCAGTGCCCGCGGGGCCGACAGGGTAGCCTACGAGCAGTACTTC,CASSARGADRVAYEQYF
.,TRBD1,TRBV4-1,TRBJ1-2,TGCGCCAGCAGCCAACTACTCCGACGACAGGGAAGGAACTATGGCTACACCTTC,CASSQLLRRQGRNYGYTF
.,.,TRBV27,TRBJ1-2,TGTGCCAGCAGTTCCCGCGGAGGAGGGGGATATGGCTACACCTTC,CASSSRGGGGYGYTF
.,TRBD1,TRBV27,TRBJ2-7,TGTGCCACCCAACTCCTCTACAGGGGGCATGGCTACGAGCAGTACTTC,CATQLLYRGHGYEQYF
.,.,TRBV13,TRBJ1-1,TGTGCCAGCAGCTTTGGTCCGGTCACTGAAGCTTTCTTT,CASSFGPVTEAFF
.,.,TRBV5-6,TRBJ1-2,TGTGCCAGCAGCCTCGGATTGTATGGCTACACCTTC,CASSLGLYGYTF
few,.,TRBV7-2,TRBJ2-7,TGTGCCAGCAGCTTAGTGGCAGGGGTCAGCTCCTACGAGCAGTACTTC,CASSLVAGVSSYEQYF
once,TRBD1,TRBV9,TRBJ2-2,TGTGCCAGCAGCCCTCGACACTGGACAGGGACCGGGGAGCTGTTTTTT,CASSPRHWTGTGELFF
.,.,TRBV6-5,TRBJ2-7,TGTGCCAGCAGTCCTATGCAGGGGTCCAACGAGCAGTACTTC,CASSPMQGSNEQYF
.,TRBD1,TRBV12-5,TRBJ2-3,TGTGCTAGTGGCCCCGGGACAGCGAGCACAGATACGCAGTATTTT,CASGPGTASTDTQYF
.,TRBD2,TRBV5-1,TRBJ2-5,TGCGCCAGCAGCACGGGACTAGCGGGGCCGGAAGAGACCCAGTACTTC,CASSTGLAGPEETQYF
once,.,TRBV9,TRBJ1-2,TGTGCCAGCAGCGGTACAGGCTATGGCTACACCTTC,CASSGTGYGYTF
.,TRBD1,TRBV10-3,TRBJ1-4,TGTGCCGTAAAGGGGGCAGATGGGGAAAAACTGTTTTTT,CAVKGADGEKLFF
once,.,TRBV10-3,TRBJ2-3,TGTGCCATCAGTGAGAGCGAAGGGTCCGATACGCAGTATTTT,CAISESEGSDTQYF
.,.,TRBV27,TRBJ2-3,TGTGCCAGCAGTCCCCTCGGCGGGGTAGCAGATACGCAGTATTTT,CASSPLGGVADTQYF
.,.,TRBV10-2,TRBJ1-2,TGCGCCAGCAGTGATCGCCCTCGGGGACTACATGGCTACACCTTC,CASSDRPRGLHGYTF
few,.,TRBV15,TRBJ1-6,TGTGCCACCAGCAGAGACTACGTTTATAATTCACCCCTCCACTTT,CATSRDYVYNSPLHF
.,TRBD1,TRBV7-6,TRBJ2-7,TGTGCCAGCAGCTTACTTGGACAGGGGGCGGGTGAGCAGTACTTC,CASSLLGQGAGEQYF
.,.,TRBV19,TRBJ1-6,TGTGCCAGTAGTCCCGCGGGGATGGACGCCTATAATTCACCCCTCCACTTT,CASSPAGMDAYNSPLHF
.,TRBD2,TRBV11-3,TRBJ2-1,TGTGCCAGCAGCCCGGGACTAGCGGGAGGGCGTGAGCAGTTCTTC,CASSPGLAGGREQFF
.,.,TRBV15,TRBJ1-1,TGTGCCACCAGCAGAGCAGGAGGTACGGCTTTCTTT,CATSRAGGTAFF
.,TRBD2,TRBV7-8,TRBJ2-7,TGTGCCAGCAGCTTATTGCAGAGCCCCGGGACTAAGAACACCTACGAGCAGTACTTC,CASSLLQSPGTKNTYEQYF
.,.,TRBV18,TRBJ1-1,TGTGCCAGCTCACCACCGCGCAGTTCCGAAGCTTTCTTT,CASSPPRSSEAFF
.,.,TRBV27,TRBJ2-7,TGTGCCAGCAGTTTATCGCACAGGCTCTACGAGCAGTACTTC,CASSLSHRLYEQYF
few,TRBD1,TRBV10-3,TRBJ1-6,TGTGCCATCAGGACAGGGGGCTATAATTCACCCCTCCACTTT,CAIRTGGYNSPLHF
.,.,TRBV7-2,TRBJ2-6,TGTGCCAGCAGCTGGGGTCCCGCCGCTGGGGCCAACGTCCTGACTTTC,CASSWGPAAGANVLTF
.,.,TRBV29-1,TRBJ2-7,TGCAGCGTTTCTCACAGTAGCAAGACCTACGAGCAGTACTTC,CSVSHSSKTYEQYF
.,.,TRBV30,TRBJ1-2,TGTGCCTGGAGTGTAGCCCGGGCAGCGGGCTACACCTTC,CAWSVARAAGYTF